Below are 32 T cell receptor beta chains sequenced from a single sample in a study of cytomegalovirus exposure and HLA in healthy donors. Researchers ran the PCR with 60 Vbeta and 13 Jbeta primers. Assay used: immunoSEQ multiplex PCR; TCRdb lists only in-frame clones, some missing. The sample contains about 150,000 clones, around three quarters of which appear only once. The sequenced material came from PBMCs. The receptors were gathered from a woman between 40 and 55 years old in good health and CMV-seronegative.

The chain links TRBV6-1 to TRBJ1-1; 7 bases map to TRBD1. Germline V lookup: CDR1 MNHNS, CDR2 SASEGT. The CDR3 loop spans 14 amino acids. The V segment lost 7 bases and the J segment 2 bases; nucleotides outside the gene matches: 7. The CDR3 coding sequence is TGTGCCAGCAATAAGGACAGGACTAACACTGAAGCTTTCTTT. As protein: CASNKDRTNTEAFF.

J is TRBJ1-3 and V is TRBV4-1; 7 nucleotides align to TRBD1. This CDR3 is built from 18 residues. The V gene's germline CDR1 is MGHRA and CDR2 YSYEKL. Trimming at V came to 3 bases and at J to 0 bases, leaving 11 bases not matched to a gene. For the CDR3, the DNA is TGCGCCAGCAGCCAGGCCCCGACAGGGATTTTCTCTGGAAACACCATATATTTT. Its translation: CASSQAPTGIFSGNTIYF.

The J gene is TRBJ2-3, the V gene TRBV7-3; D perhaps matches TRBD2 (6 bases). The CDR3 extends over 15 amino acids. V was trimmed by 3 bases and J by 2 bases, leaving 12 bases between them. Looked up from germline, CDR1 is SGHTA and CDR2 is FQGTGA. The CDR3 DNA reads TGTGCCAGCAGCTTTAGTGGGGGGTACACAGATACGCAGTATTTT. Amino acid sequence: CASSFSGGYTDTQYF.

V and J are TRBV19 and TRBJ2-7; D might be TRBD1 (6 bases). There are 14 residues in the CDR3. From germline, CDR1 is LNHDA and CDR2 SQIVND (reference sequence). DNA of the CDR3: TGTGTGCCTCAGAGGGGCAGGGGAAGGTACGAGCAGTACTTC. Protein sequence: CVPQRGRGRYEQYF.

This clone was counted between two and nine times. The gene calls are TRBV5-4 and TRBJ1-1; possibly TRBD1 for D (5 bases). CDR1 is SGHNT, CDR2 YYREEE, per germline (reference sequence). There are 14 residues in the CDR3. V lost 4 bases to trimming and J lost 1 base, with 11 bases between them. This chain's CDR3 is CASSRLTENTEAFF. The CDR3 DNA sequence: TGTGCCAGCAGCCGTCTGACAGAGAACACTGAAGCTTTCTTT.

This clone has only one observation. The chain employs TRBV7-9 and TRBJ2-3; unclear D gene. The germline V gene encodes CDR1 SEHNR and CDR2 FQNEAQ (reference sequence). The CDR3 runs to 13 residues. V was shortened by 1 base and J by 4 bases, with 6 bases between the two germline ends. Written as DNA, the CDR3 is TGTGCCAGCAGCTTAGATGGGCCAGATACGCAGTATTTT. It codes for CASSLDGPDTQYF. The variable domain in full, completed from reference TRBV7-9 and TRBJ2-3, reads DTGVSQNPRHKITKRGQNVTFRCDPISEHNRLYWYRQTLGQGPEFLTYFQNEAQLEKSRLLSDRFSAERPKGSFSTLEIQRTEQGDSAMYLCASSLDGPDTQYFGPGTRLTVL.

The chain employs TRBV6-1 and TRBJ1-1; D gene unclear. Germline CDR1 is MNHNS and CDR2 is SASEGT. Deletions cut 3 bases from V and 4 bases from J, with 9 bases between. There are 13 residues in the CDR3. Here the CDR3 reads CASSDGGLTEAFF. CDR3 bases: TGTGCCAGCAGTGACGGAGGGCTCACTGAAGCTTTCTTT.

This sequence joins TRBV2 and TRBJ2-4; possible D gene TRBD2, 7 bases. The germline V and J ends were trimmed by 8 bases and 8 bases, with 16 bases remaining between them. The CDR3 runs to 13 residues. CDR1 and CDR2 from the germline V gene are SNHLY and FYNNEI. Here the CDR3 reads CASWAGARDIQYF. In DNA form, the CDR3 reads TGTGCCAGCTGGGCGGGGGCGAGGGACATTCAGTACTTC.

With regard to this clone: Within the sample, other DNA sequences also encode this same CDR3. The V call is TRBV2, the J call TRBJ2-3; 7 nucleotides agree with TRBD2. Trimming at V came to 4 bases and at J to 2 bases, leaving 3 bases not matched to a gene. Germline-derived CDR1 and CDR2 are SNHLY and FYNNEI. The CDR3 sequence is 14 residues long. In nucleotides, the CDR3 is TGTGCCAGCAGTGCGGGGGGAATCACAGATACGCAGTATTTT. Protein: CASSAGGITDTQYF.

On this clone: Other DNA variants within this sample encode the same CDR3. The gene calls are TRBV2 and TRBJ2-7; D possibly corresponds to TRBD1 (6 bases). The CDR3 is 13 residues long. Germline V CDR1 and CDR2: SNHLY, FYNNEI. Trimming cost V 4 bases and J 6 bases, with 13 bases left between them. CDR3 loop: CASSGGPGVEQYF. The CDR3 DNA follows: TGTGCCAGCAGTGGGGGGCCTGGGGTCGAGCAGTACTTC.

This clone has a handful of counts. The V call is TRBV7-9, the J call TRBJ2-2, with D tentatively TRBD1 (5 bases). The CDR3 loop spans 13 amino acids. The V and J ends lost 4 bases and 7 bases respectively, with 10 bases between them. CDR1 is SEHNR, CDR2 FQNEAQ, per germline (reference sequence). This CDR3 is CASSSQGGGELFF. As DNA, the CDR3 is TGTGCCAGCAGCTCGCAGGGTGGCGGGGAGCTGTTTTTT.

The chain has TRBV5-1 and TRBJ1-1; 7 bases line up with TRBD1. Germline V CDR1 and CDR2: SGHRS, YFSETQ. V lost 5 bases, J lost 6 bases, and 10 bases stayed unmatched. This CDR3 has 14 amino acids. The CDR3 bases are TGCGCCAGCAGTGGAGAGGGCAGGGGGGCTGAAGCTTTCTTT. Translating gives CASSGEGRGAEAFF.

The chain is built from TRBV19 and TRBJ2-2; D remains ambiguous. The CDR3 spans 15 residues. Trimming removed 5 bases from V and 6 bases from J, with 16 bases in between. Per the germline V gene, CDR1 is LNHDA and CDR2 is SQIVND (reference sequence). CDR3 bases: TGTGCCAGTAGTCAGACTCATTTAGGTCCCGGGGAGCTGTTTTTT. This translates into CASSQTHLGPGELFF.

The chain carries TRBV5-1 and TRBJ1-6, with 10 nucleotides matching TRBD1. The CDR3 consists of 19 residues. Germline V lookup: CDR1 SGHRS, CDR2 YFSETQ. Losses at the gene ends were 4 bases for V and 4 bases for J; bases not matched to a gene: 14. In DNA form, the CDR3 reads TGCGCCAGCAGCCCGGGGACAGGGGTCATCTTACTATATAATTCACCCCTCCACTTT. This translates into CASSPGTGVILLYNSPLHF. Variable domain in full (rest from reference TRBV5-1 and TRBJ1-6): KAGVTQTPRYLIKTRGQQVTLSCSPISGHRSVSWYQQTPGQGLQFLFEYFSETQRNKGNFPGRFSGRQFSNSRSEMNVSTLELGDSALYLCASSPGTGVILLYNSPLHFGNGTRLTVT.

This clone was seen once. V usage is TRBV7-2 and J usage is TRBJ2-1; D possibly corresponds to TRBD2 (5 bases). The CDR3 loop spans 12 amino acids. Germline assignment: CDR1 SGHTA and CDR2 FQGNSA. V dropped 0 bases and J dropped 10 bases, with 7 bases sitting between them. The CDR3 bases are TGTGCCAGCAGCTTAGCTAGAGGGGAGCAGTTCTTC. It translates to CASSLARGEQFF.

The rearrangement links TRBV6-4 to TRBJ2-2; 7 nucleotides match TRBD1. V trimming: 5 bases; J trimming: 6 bases; junction bases outside the gene matches: 3. Per germline, CDR1 MRHNA and CDR2 SNTAGT. The CDR3 has 13 amino acids. The CDR3 here is CASSITGAGELFF. The CDR3 region has the DNA TGTGCCAGCAGTATAACAGGGGCCGGGGAGCTGTTTTTT.

The CDR3 bases are TGTGCCAGCAGCTTCGCCAGGGGGCCTGAGCAGTACTTC. Protein sequence: CASSFARGPEQYF. V and J are TRBV5-4 and TRBJ2-7; 8 bases agree with TRBD1. The V gene's germline CDR1 is SGHNT and CDR2 YYREEE (reference sequence). Trimming at V came to 2 bases and at J to 7 bases, leaving 5 bases not matched to a gene. CDR3 length equals 13 residues.

This clone appeared a few times. The chain uses TRBV9 and TRBJ1-2, with D hard to call. CDR3 length: 16 residues. CDR1 and CDR2 (germline): SGDLS, YYNGEE. The V end lost 0 bases, the J end lost 4 bases, and 16 bases lay between the germline ends. Here the CDR3 reads CASSVEAAQHAYGYTF. The CDR3, as DNA: TGTGCCAGCAGCGTAGAAGCGGCACAACATGCCTATGGCTACACCTTC.

V gene TRBV6-6 combines with J gene TRBJ1-1, with D perhaps TRBD1 (5 bases). The germline CDR1 and CDR2 sequences are MNHNY and SVGAGI (reference sequence). The CDR3 contains 13 residues. V gave up 4 bases and J gave up 0 bases, with 6 bases separating them. The CDR3 loop reads CASSLQVNTEAFF. The CDR3 DNA reads as TGTGCCAGCAGTTTACAGGTGAACACTGAAGCTTTCTTT.

This chain uses TRBV19 with TRBJ1-1; D perhaps matches TRBD1 (5 bases). V was pared by 5 bases and J by 1 base, with 23 bases between. CDR1 and CDR2 (germline): LNHDA, SQIVND (reference sequence). The length of the CDR3 is 18 residues. CDR3: CASSEARAGRSWNTEAFF. DNA of the CDR3: TGTGCCAGTAGTGAGGCCAGGGCAGGGAGGTCTTGGAACACTGAAGCTTTCTTT.

This chain connects TRBV18 to TRBJ2-5; 7 bases line up with TRBD1. V was pared by 2 bases and J by 5 bases, with 17 bases of the junction left unmatched. The CDR3 has 18 residues. The V gene's germline CDR1 is KGHSH and CDR2 LQKENI. The CDR3 protein is CASSPIRGRTGVSETQYF. CDR3 nucleotides: TGTGCCAGCTCACCAATTCGTGGAAGAACAGGGGTGTCGGAGACCCAGTACTTC.

The chain carries TRBV28 and TRBJ1-5; D perhaps matches TRBD1 (6 bases). This CDR3 has 16 amino acids. In germline, CDR1 is MDHEN, CDR2 SYDVKM. Trimming pared 3 bases from V and 4 bases from J, leaving 16 bases between. Here the CDR3 reads CASSFPAAGENQPQHF. The CDR3 coding sequence is TGTGCCAGCAGTTTCCCGGCCGCAGGGGAGAATCAGCCCCAGCATTTT. Full variable domain (rest looked up from reference TRBV28 and TRBJ1-5): DVKVTQSSRYLVKRTGEKVFLECVQDMDHENMFWYRQDPGLGLRLIYFSYDVKMKEKGDIPEGYSVSREKKERFSLILESASTNQTSMYLCASSFPAAGENQPQHFGDGTRLSIL.

This sequence joins TRBV6-6 and TRBJ2-7, with D perhaps TRBD1 (6 bases). CDR1 and CDR2 (germline): MNHNY, SVGAGI (reference sequence). Trimming took off 4 bases at V and 4 bases at J, with 14 bases between the two ends. This CDR3 contains 14 residues. The CDR3 coding sequence is TGTGCCAGCAGTTCCCCCGGGACACCATACGAGCAGTACTTC. Translated, it gives CASSSPGTPYEQYF.

The CDR3 loop reads CASSLGTGMYDTEAFF. CDR3 bases: TGTGCCAGCAGCTTGGGGACAGGGATGTATGACACTGAAGCTTTCTTT. The chain uses TRBV7-8 and TRBJ1-1, with 9 bases fitting TRBD1. The V gene's germline CDR1 is SGHVS and CDR2 FQNEAQ. This CDR3 contains 16 residues. With V trimmed by 3 bases and J by 3 bases, 8 bases remained unmatched.

The chain recombines TRBV19 with TRBJ2-2; 9 bases are shared with TRBD2. This CDR3 region has 15 residues. V gave up 2 bases and J gave up 6 bases; unmatched junction bases: 4. Germline CDR1 LNHDA, CDR2 SQIVND (reference sequence). This chain's CDR3 is CASSILAGGPGELFF. Written as DNA, the CDR3 is TGTGCCAGTAGTATACTTGCGGGGGGGCCCGGGGAGCTGTTTTTT.

V gene TRBV2 combines with J gene TRBJ2-5; D remains unclear. Trimming cost V 4 bases and J 2 bases, with 11 bases left between them. The CDR3 is made up of 14 amino acids. Germline V gene lookup returns CDR1 SNHLY and CDR2 FYNNEI. The CDR3 loop reads CASSVYRAQETQYF. The CDR3 DNA is TGTGCCAGCAGTGTTTATAGAGCACAAGAGACCCAGTACTTC.

This chain joins TRBV5-4 and TRBJ2-3; 7 bases align to TRBD1. The CDR3 is 14 amino acids. Germline values: CDR1 SGHNT, CDR2 YYREEE (reference sequence). J gave up 0 bases and V 7 bases, and 5 bases lay outside the gene matches. The CDR3 reads CASLKQGSTDTQYF. In DNA form, the CDR3 reads TGTGCCAGCCTTAAACAGGGGAGCACAGATACGCAGTATTTT.

V gene TRBV29-1 combines with J gene TRBJ1-4; 7 bases align to TRBD1. In germline, CDR1 is SQVTM, CDR2 ANQGSEA. This CDR3 contains 13 residues. The J segment lost 8 bases and the V segment lost 4 bases, leaving 7 bases of the junction unmatched. CDR3: CSVGSGGREKLFF. The DNA for the CDR3 is TGCAGCGTTGGTTCAGGGGGTCGGGAAAAACTGTTTTTT.

The rearrangement uses TRBV5-1 and TRBJ2-2; 11 nucleotides align to TRBD2. The CDR3 extends over 15 amino acids. CDR1 and CDR2 (germline): SGHRS, YFSETQ. With 4 bases clipped from V and 8 bases from J, the junction kept 7 bases outside the gene matches. CDR3 sequence reads: CASSIPGTSGGELFF. CDR3 DNA sequence: TGCGCCAGCAGCATACCCGGGACTAGCGGAGGGGAGCTGTTTTTT.

The V gene is TRBV6-5, the J gene TRBJ1-5; a weak D match, TRBD1 (6 bases). The germline CDR1 and CDR2 sequences are MNHEY and SVGAGI. V lost 5 bases and J 0 bases, leaving 11 bases between the germline ends. This CDR3 comprises 15 residues. The CDR3 is CASSATGFSNQPQHF. The CDR3 region has the DNA TGTGCCAGCAGTGCCACAGGGTTTAGCAATCAGCCCCAGCATTTT.

This clone was found once. J is TRBJ1-1 and V is TRBV2; TRBD1 agrees at 11 bases. Germline V CDR1 and CDR2: SNHLY, FYNNEI. With V trimmed by 8 bases and J by 8 bases, 10 bases remained unmatched. The CDR3 sequence is 14 residues long. CDR3 amino acids: CASGGQGARGEAFF. CDR3 coding DNA: TGTGCCAGCGGCGGACAGGGGGCGCGGGGGGAAGCTTTCTTT.

The CDR3 nucleotides are TGCGCCAGCAGCCTGACAGGGGGCTACGAGCAGTACTTC. Amino acids: CASSLTGGYEQYF. This chain uses TRBV4-1 with TRBJ2-7; TRBD1 aligns across 9 bases. J gave up 3 bases and V 4 bases, and 1 base lay outside the gene matches. Per the germline V gene, CDR1 is MGHRA and CDR2 is YSYEKL. The CDR3 is made up of 13 amino acids.